The source of this T cell receptor (beta chain) is a study of blood T cells in healthy people across ages. The trim removed 9 bases at V and 1 base at J, leaving 8 bases unmatched. The CDR3 has 14 amino acids. The V gene's germline CDR1 is SNHLY and CDR2 FYNNEI. This clonotype has more than one count but fewer than ten. It was with a sample-barcoded 5' primer and a J-beta primer mix that a second PCR of roughly 7 to 12 cycles was run. A single record per CDR3 protein comes from TCRdb applying MiXCR to the 5' RACE reads. The sample contains 1.4 million or so distinct CDR3 sequences, about 42% of which appear only once.

Sequencing was carried out using blood. The genes are TRBV2 and TRBJ1-2, with 7 bases aligning to TRBD1. The sequence derives from a woman under 30 in good health. Here the CDR3 reads CARERQGVNYGYTF. CDR3 in DNA: TGTGCCAGGGAAAGACAGGGTGTTAACTATGGCTACACCTTC.